This TCR beta chain was sequenced for a study of OX40 agonist ivuxolimab in advanced cancers. Study context: Previous treatment with anti-PD-1, anti-PD-L1 or anti-CTLA-4 therapy was allowed; 40% had received some. General study points: CD4+ T cells averaged fewer expanded clones than CD8+ T cells.

This CDR3 spans 14 amino acids. Losses at the gene ends were 0 bases for V and 8 bases for J; bases not matched to a gene: 6. Germline V gene lookup returns CDR1 ENHRY and CDR2 SYGVKD. With regard to this clone: The antigen is not known.

TCRdb's table, derived via immunoSEQ multiplex PCR, lists solely in-frame clones and lacks some. The table lists over 55,000 clones, roughly 80% of them singletons. The genes are TRBV10-3 and TRBJ1-2; 7 bases agree with TRBD1. Sample: CD4+ or CD8+ T cells sorted from blood, taken in a trial of the OX40 agonist ivuxolimab. The clonotype originates from an adult with an advanced solid tumor such as melanoma, head and neck, liver or kidney cancer. This CDR3 reads CAISESWQGGGYTF. DNA of the CDR3: TGTGCCATCAGTGAGTCATGGCAGGGGGGCGGCTACACCTTC.